The 31 T cell receptor beta chains in this list originate from one sample, sequenced in a study of T cell clonality in common variable immunodeficiency. Clones were sequenced by immunoSEQ multiplex PCR, and TCRdb holds only the in-frame ones, with some missing. The sample is made up of tens of thousands of clones, none counted only once. The sample was peripheral blood mononuclear cells. Receptors were obtained from a person aged 18-69 years in good health.

This clone was observed at least ten times. CDR3 bases read: TGTGCCAGCAGCCAAGGGGGGGCCTCCTACAATGAG. Amino acid sequence: CASSQGGASYNE. The complete CDR3 sequence is CASSQGGASYNEQFF. The V call is TRBV13, the J call TRBJ2-1; D perhaps matches TRBD2 (7 bases). Read data end 3 residues before the CDR3 end; the end is taken from the germline J gene. Trimming removed 5 bases at V and 0 bases at J, with 11 bases between. This CDR3 spans 15 amino acids. Germline CDR1 and CDR2: PRHDT and FYEKMQ (reference sequence).

The table lists this clone with many counts. The CDR3 sequence is CASSQASGNSPLFF. The sequenced part of the CDR3 DNA is TGTGCCAGCAGCCAGGCCTCAGGAAATTCACCG. The chain recombines TRBV14 with TRBJ2-2, with unresolved D. The read gets to within 3 residues of the CDR3 end, and the germline J gene fills in the rest. Germline CDR1 is SGHDN and CDR2 is FVKESK. The CDR3 has 14 residues.

This clone was counted many times. The read gets to within 3 residues of the CDR3 end, and the germline J gene fills in the rest. This sequence joins TRBV29-1 and TRBJ1-1; D remains unclear. CDR3 size: 10 residues. CDR1 SQVTM and CDR2 ANQGSEA come from the germline V gene. CDR3 loop: CSVADIEAFF. The sequenced part of the CDR3 DNA is TGCAGCGTGGCAGACATAGAA. Using reference TRBV29-1 and TRBJ1-1 for the parts outside the CDR3, the full variable domain is SAVISQKPSRDICQRGTSLTIQCQVDSQVTMMFWYRQQPGQSLTLIATANQGSEATYESGFVIDKFPISRPNLTFSTLTVSNMSPEDSSIYLCSVADIEAFFGQGTRLTVV.

This clone was seen at least ten times. The CDR3 goes on 3 residues after the read ends, and that part is filled in from the germline J gene. The V call is TRBV6-2 or TRBV6-3, the J call TRBJ1-6; the D is unclear. CDR3 size: 13 residues. CDR1 is MNHEY, CDR2 SVGEGT, per germline. V was cut by 6 bases and J by 10 bases, with 13 bases left in between. CDR3 region: CASRIIGWSPLHF. CDR3 bases read: TGTGCCAGCAGAATCATCGGGTGGTCACCC.

Ten or more counts support this clone. Read coverage stops 3 residues before the CDR3 terminus; the germline J gene supplies the remainder. The chain combines TRBV5-1 with TRBJ2-2; 8 nucleotides agree with TRBD2. V lost 2 bases to trimming and J lost 0 bases; unmatched junction nucleotides: 9. CDR1 is SGHRS, CDR2 YFSETQ, per germline. This CDR3 has 18 amino acids. The CDR3 DNA, read in part, is TGCGCCAGCAGCTTTTTAGCGGGAAGTGGAGCGAACACCGGGGAG. Translated: CASSFLAGSGANTGE. The full CDR3 sequence reads CASSFLAGSGANTGELFF.

This clone has at least ten counts. Read coverage stops 3 residues before the CDR3 terminus; the germline J gene supplies the remainder. The chain joins TRBV2 to TRBJ2-2; 14 positions agree with TRBD2. Germline V gene lookup returns CDR1 SNHLY and CDR2 FYNNEI. Trimming removed 5 bases from V and 4 bases from J; junction bases left unmatched: 9. The CDR3 is 18 residues long. The CDR3 loop is CASSFGLAGGSITGELFF. The sequenced part of the CDR3 DNA is TGTGCCAGCAGTTTTGGACTAGCGGGAGGTAGTATCACCGGGGAG.

In its sample, this clone was seen many times. The CDR3 end is not reached by the read, which stops 3 residues before it; the germline J gene fills it in. The gene calls are TRBV6-1 and TRBJ2-1, with TRBD1 identical over 8 bases. Unmatched junction bases numbered 5, after V lost 2 bases and J lost 8 bases. Germline CDR1 MNHNS, CDR2 SASEGT. This CDR3 has 14 amino acids. The part of the CDR3 DNA that was read is TGTGCCAGCAGTGAACAGGGGGCGAGCTATGAG. Amino acid sequence: CASSEQGASYE. The whole CDR3 protein reads CASSEQGASYEQFF.

This clone was observed at least ten times. The sequenced fragment ends 3 residues before the CDR3 boundary, so the rest is inferred from the germline J gene. The V gene is TRBV19, the J gene TRBJ2-2, with 7 positions matching TRBD1. The V and J ends lost 7 bases and 5 bases, in that order; junction bases with no gene match: 13. The CDR3 has 16 amino acids. Germline values: CDR1 LNHDA, CDR2 SQIVND (reference sequence). The chain's CDR3 is CASIDRDAIRTGELFF. The CDR3 bases that were read are TGTGCCAGTATTGACAGGGATGCAATACGGACCGGGGAG.

There are many counts of this clone. The CDR3 is CSVYVAGQNQPQHF. The part of the CDR3 DNA that was read is TGCAGCGTTTACGTCGCGGGGCAAAATCAGCCC. The V gene is TRBV29-1, the J gene TRBJ1-5, with D possibly TRBD1 on 5 matching bases. The read finishes 3 residues shy of the CDR3 end, and the germline J gene is used to complete it. V gave up 5 bases and J gave up 4 bases, with 15 bases separating them. Germline CDR1 reads SQVTM; CDR2 reads ANQGSEA. The CDR3 is made up of 14 amino acids.

This clone was observed many times. The missing CDR3 end, 3 residues past where the read stops, is filled in from the germline J gene. The chain couples TRBV5-7 to TRBJ1-5, with 9 positions matching TRBD1. TRBV5-7 is known as an ORF, though its function is uncertain. The CDR3 is 15 residues long. J gave up 6 bases and V 4 bases, and 8 bases lay outside the gene matches. The CDR3 loop reads CASSQGDRVGQPQHF. The DNA read from the CDR3 is TGTGCCAGCAGCCAGGGGGACAGGGTTGGTCAGCCC.

This clone was counted at least ten times. The CDR3 is cut off 3 residues early in the read; its end comes from the germline J gene. This sequence joins TRBV5-1 and TRBJ2-2, with 10 bases matching TRBD2. J was trimmed by 4 bases and V by 3 bases; bases with no gene match: 6. This CDR3 is built from 16 residues. CDR1 and CDR2 (germline): SGHRS, YFSETQ. CDR3 DNA, as far as it was read: TGCGCCAGCAGCTCGGGTAGCGGGAGGCGCACCGGGGAG. Translating gives CASSSGSGRRTGE. The CDR3 reads in full as CASSSGSGRRTGELFF.

This clone occurred many times. Sequencing ends 3 residues short of the CDR3 end; the germline J gene provides the rest. The V gene is TRBV19, the J gene TRBJ2-5; 8 bases agree with TRBD2. J was trimmed by 5 bases and V by 10 bases; bases with no gene match: 9. This CDR3 contains 13 residues. CDR1 and CDR2 from the germline V gene are LNHDA and SQIVND (reference sequence). This CDR3 is CATRRGAWETQYF. The part of the CDR3 DNA that was read is TGTGCCACCCGGCGGGGGGCTTGGGAGACC.

This clone was recorded many times. The read stops 3 residues short of the end of the CDR3; the missing end is completed from the germline J gene. V usage is TRBV7-8 and J usage is TRBJ2-7; 7 bases map to TRBD1. Trimming cost V 5 bases and J 3 bases; bases outside gene matches: 16. This CDR3 contains 17 residues. Germline CDR1 and CDR2: SGHVS and FQNEAQ. The CDR3 bases that were read are TGTGCCAGCAGCCCGACCCGGACAGGCCGAACGAACTACGAG. Its translation: CASSPTRTGRTNYE. The complete CDR3 protein is CASSPTRTGRTNYEQYF.

This clone was seen many times. The part of the CDR3 DNA that was read is TGCGCCAGCAGCTTGGGGTGGGGACAGTTAGACAATGAG. This translates into CASSLGWGQLDNE. The CDR3 reads in full as CASSLGWGQLDNEQFF. This rearrangement joins TRBV5-1 to TRBJ2-1, with 7 nucleotides matching TRBD1. Read sequence stops 3 residues before the CDR3 end, and the germline J gene provides the missing end. J gave up 5 bases and V 0 bases, and 8 bases lay outside the gene matches. CDR1 SGHRS and CDR2 YFSETQ come from the germline V gene. The CDR3 extends over 16 amino acids.

In this sample, this clone turned up many times. The CDR3 sequence is CASSPPVPATNEKLFF. CDR3 DNA, as far as it was read: TGTGCCAGCTCACCACCGGTCCCAGCAACTAATGAAAAA. This chain joins TRBV18 and TRBJ1-4; D gene ambiguous. The missing CDR3 end, 3 residues past where the read stops, is filled in from the germline J gene. Trimming pared 0 bases from V and 0 bases from J, leaving 8 bases between. CDR3 length equals 16 residues. The germline CDR1 and CDR2 sequences are KGHSH and LQKENI.

This clone has ten or more counts. CDR3 region: CASSYGGGSGSYEQYF. The part of the CDR3 DNA that was read is TGTGCCAGCAGTTACGGAGGGGGTAGCGGGTCCTACGAG. V is TRBV6-2 or TRBV6-3 and J is TRBJ2-7; D may be TRBD2 (7 bases). The read terminates 3 residues before the CDR3 end, so the remaining end is supplied by the germline J gene. The CDR3 is 16 residues long. With 2 bases removed from V and 1 base from J, the gap between germline ends came to 15 bases. The germline V gene encodes CDR1 MNHEY and CDR2 SVGEGT.

About this clone itself: The CDR3 is cut off 3 residues early in the read; its end comes from the germline J gene. V and J are TRBV10-2 and TRBJ1-5; D is ambiguous. Trimming took 7 bases from V and 5 from J, leaving 6 bases between them. CDR1 is WSHSY, CDR2 SAAADI, per germline. The CDR3 runs to 11 residues. The part of the CDR3 DNA that was read is TGCGCCAGCACCAATGATCAGCCC. Amino acids: CASTNDQP. In full, the CDR3 is CASTNDQPQHF.

This clone was recorded at least ten times. The observed sequence ends 3 residues before the CDR3 terminus, with the missing tail filled in from the germline J gene. This chain connects TRBV18 to TRBJ1-4; 9 bases map to TRBD1. The ends lost 1 base at V and 5 bases at J; junction bases unmatched: 2. This CDR3 spans 15 amino acids. The germline gives CDR1 KGHSH, CDR2 LQKENI. CDR3 bases read: TGTGCCAGCTCACCACTCGGGACAGGGAATGAAAAA. It encodes CASSPLGTGNEK. The entire CDR3 protein is CASSPLGTGNEKLFF.

This clone was counted many times. The CDR3 end lies 3 residues beyond the end of the read and is filled in from the germline J gene. The chain joins TRBV20-1 to TRBJ1-2; no definite D call. In germline, CDR1 is DFQATT, CDR2 SNEGSKA (reference sequence). This CDR3 spans 16 amino acids. The CDR3 bases that were read are TGCAGTGCTAGACATCCTAGCGGGAGGGAAACAGATACC. This sequence encodes CSARHPSGRETDT. The whole CDR3 protein is CSARHPSGRETDTYTF.

In its sample, this clone was seen many times. The read terminates 3 residues ahead of where the CDR3 ends, so the germline J gene completes it. The chain carries TRBV5-1 and TRBJ1-1, with D possibly matching TRBD1 (6 bases). This CDR3 has 14 amino acids. Germline CDR1 reads SGHRS; CDR2 reads YFSETQ. The ends were cut back, 0 bases at V and 5 bases at J, with 11 bases in the middle. CDR3 loop: CASSLDRVRTEAFF. The CDR3 DNA, read in part, is TGCGCCAGCAGCTTGGACAGGGTGAGAACTGAA.

This clone was counted many times. Sequencing ends 3 residues short of the CDR3 end; the germline J gene provides the rest. This chain links TRBV20-1 with TRBJ2-7; 11 nucleotides align to TRBD2. The junction had 3 bases not matched to a gene; V was cut back by 0 bases and J by 2 bases. The germline V gene has CDR1 DFQATT and CDR2 SNEGSKA (reference sequence). This CDR3 is 15 amino acids long. The part of the CDR3 DNA that was read is TGCAGTGCTAGAGATCCGGGACTAGCGGCCTACGAG. The encoded protein is CSARDPGLAAYE. The entire CDR3 reads CSARDPGLAAYEQYF.

This clone was counted ten times or more. The missing CDR3 end, 3 residues past where the read stops, is filled in from the germline J gene. The V gene is TRBV7-2, the J gene TRBJ2-2, with D uncertain. Per the germline V gene, CDR1 is SGHTA and CDR2 is FQGNSA. The V gene lost 5 bases and the J gene lost 0 bases, with 7 bases spanning the gap. This CDR3 spans 14 amino acids. CDR3 DNA, as far as it was read: TGTGCCAGCAGCCCCCAGGCGAACACCGGGGAG. The encoded protein is CASSPQANTGE. The whole CDR3 region reads CASSPQANTGELFF. Full variable domain (rest looked up from reference TRBV7-2 and TRBJ2-2): GAGVSQSPSNKVTEKGKDVELRCDPISGHTALYWYRQSLGQGLEFLIYFQGNSAPDKSGLPSDRFSAERTGGSVSTLTIQRTQQEDSAVYLCASSPQANTGELFFGEGSRLTVL.

In this sample, this clone turned up many times. The CDR3 bases that were read are TGTGCCAGCAGCCTAGGGACAGGTCTACAAGAGACC. The encoded protein is CASSLGTGLQET. The CDR3 as a whole reads CASSLGTGLQETQYF. The chain joins TRBV7-6 to TRBJ2-5; 8 bases are a match to TRBD1. The read finishes 3 residues shy of the CDR3 end, and the germline J gene is used to complete it. CDR1 is SGHVS, CDR2 FNYEAQ, per germline. V was pared by 5 bases and J by 2 bases, with 7 bases of the junction left unmatched. This CDR3 is 15 amino acids long.

This clone came up many times. The missing CDR3 end, 3 residues past where the read stops, is filled in from the germline J gene. The chain is built from TRBV7-9 and TRBJ1-1; D perhaps matches TRBD1 (5 bases). Germline values: CDR1 SEHNR, CDR2 FQNEAQ (reference sequence). Deletions cut 1 base from V and 5 bases from J, with 8 bases between. The CDR3 spans 13 residues. The CDR3 here is CASSLVGRTEAFF. The CDR3 DNA, read in part, is TGTGCCAGCAGCTTAGTGGGGCGGACTGAA.

Points on this clone: Read coverage stops 3 residues before the CDR3 terminus; the germline J gene supplies the remainder. J is TRBJ2-5 and V is TRBV27, with D possibly matching TRBD2 (6 bases). The CDR3 loop spans 14 amino acids. V gave up 0 bases and J gave up 5 bases, with 10 bases separating them. In germline, CDR1 is MNHEY, CDR2 SMNVEV (reference sequence). The CDR3 loop reads CASSLSGLEETQYF. CDR3 DNA (partial): TGTGCCAGCAGTTTATCGGGACTGGAGGAGACC.

About this clone: The read gets to within 3 residues of the CDR3 end, and the germline J gene fills in the rest. The V call is TRBV5-1, the J call TRBJ2-1; TRBD2 matches at 11 bases. The V segment lost 0 bases and the J segment 7 bases; nucleotides outside the gene matches: 6. The CDR3 spans 16 residues. The germline V gene has CDR1 SGHRS and CDR2 YFSETQ. Partial CDR3 DNA: TGCGCCAGCAGCTTGGAATTAGCGGGAGGGATAAATGAG. Translation gives CASSLELAGGINE. The full CDR3 is CASSLELAGGINEQFF.

This clone was observed at least ten times. The sequenced CDR3 bases are TGTGCCAGCAGCCTAGCGGGAGGTTCAAAGACC. As protein: CASSLAGGSKT. The entire CDR3 is CASSLAGGSKTQYF. The chain employs TRBV7-3 and TRBJ2-5; 11 bases are shared with TRBD2. The read terminates 3 residues ahead of where the CDR3 ends, so the germline J gene completes it. CDR1 and CDR2 from the germline V gene are SGHTA and FQGTGA. J was trimmed by 6 bases and V by 5 bases; bases with no gene match: 5. This CDR3 is built from 14 residues.

This clone has ten or more counts. Read coverage stops 3 residues before the CDR3 terminus; the germline J gene supplies the remainder. This sequence joins TRBV5-1 and TRBJ2-7; D is uncertain. Germline CDR1 reads SGHRS; CDR2 reads YFSETQ. The V and J ends lost 2 bases and 5 bases respectively, with 17 bases between them. The CDR3 contains 15 residues. Incomplete CDR3 DNA: TGCGCCAGCAGCTTTTCATACCCTCGCGGAGACGAG. This translates into CASSFSYPRGDE. The whole CDR3 is CASSFSYPRGDEQYF.

In this sample, this clone turned up many times. The read ends 3 residues shy of where the CDR3 ends; the end is completed using the germline J gene. The V and J genes are TRBV28 and TRBJ2-7; 12 bases map to TRBD1. The V and J ends lost 5 bases and 5 bases, in that order; junction bases with no gene match: 7. The CDR3 contains 15 residues. The germline gives CDR1 MDHEN, CDR2 SYDVKM. The CDR3 protein is CASSQPGQGANEQYF. The sequenced part of the CDR3 DNA is TGTGCCAGCAGTCAGCCGGGACAGGGGGCTAACGAG. Based on the CDR3 plus reference TRBV28 and TRBJ2-7, the full variable domain is DVKVTQSSRYLVKRTGEKVFLECVQDMDHENMFWYRQDPGLGLRLIYFSYDVKMKEKGDIPEGYSVSREKKERFSLILESASTNQTSMYLCASSQPGQGANEQYFGPGTRLTVT.

This clone was seen many times. The CDR3 end lies 3 residues beyond the end of the read and is filled in from the germline J gene. This chain uses TRBV5-8 with TRBJ1-5; TRBD1 might be the D (5 bases). V was cut by 4 bases and J by 0 bases, with 8 bases left in between. This CDR3 is built from 14 residues. CDR1 SGHTS and CDR2 YDEGEE come from the germline V gene. The sequenced CDR3 bases are TGTGCCAGCAGCCGGACAAATAGCAATCAGCCC. This gives the protein CASSRTNSNQP. The whole CDR3 is CASSRTNSNQPQHF.

About this clone itself: Coverage ceases 3 residues before the CDR3 finishes, and the germline J gene fills in the end. The chain has TRBV18 and TRBJ2-5; 9 nucleotides line up with TRBD2. The V gene's germline CDR1 is KGHSH and CDR2 LQKENI. The J segment lost 1 base and the V segment lost 1 base, leaving 4 bases of the junction unmatched. CDR3 size: 16 residues. CDR3 amino acids: CASSPRPSGTQETQYF. The covered CDR3 bases are TGTGCCAGCTCACCACGTCCTAGCGGGACCCAAGAGACC.